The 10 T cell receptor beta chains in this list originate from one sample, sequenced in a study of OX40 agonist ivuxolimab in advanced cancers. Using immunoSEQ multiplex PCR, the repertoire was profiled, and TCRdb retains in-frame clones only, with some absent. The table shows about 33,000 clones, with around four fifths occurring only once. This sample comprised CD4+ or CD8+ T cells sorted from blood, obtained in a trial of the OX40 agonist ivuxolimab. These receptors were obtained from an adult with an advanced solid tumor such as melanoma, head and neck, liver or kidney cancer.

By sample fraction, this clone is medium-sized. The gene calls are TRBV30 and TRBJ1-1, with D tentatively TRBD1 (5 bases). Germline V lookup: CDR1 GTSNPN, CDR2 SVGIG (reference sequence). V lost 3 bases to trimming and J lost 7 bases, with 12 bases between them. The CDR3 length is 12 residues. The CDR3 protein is CAWSPGTVEAFF. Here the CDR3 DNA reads TGTGCCTGGAGCCCCGGGACCGTTGAAGCTTTCTTT. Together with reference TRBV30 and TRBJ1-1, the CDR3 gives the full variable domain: SQTIHQWPATLVQPVGSPLSLECTVEGTSNPNLYWYRQAAGRGLQLLFYSVGIGQISSEVPQNLSASRPQDRQFILSSKKLLLSDSGFYLCAWSPGTVEAFFGQGTRLTVV.

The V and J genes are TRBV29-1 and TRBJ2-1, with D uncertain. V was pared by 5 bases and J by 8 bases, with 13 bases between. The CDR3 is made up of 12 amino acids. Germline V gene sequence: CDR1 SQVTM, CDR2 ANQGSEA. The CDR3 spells CSVLRVHHEQFF. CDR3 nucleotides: TGCAGCGTTCTTAGGGTTCATCATGAGCAGTTCTTC.

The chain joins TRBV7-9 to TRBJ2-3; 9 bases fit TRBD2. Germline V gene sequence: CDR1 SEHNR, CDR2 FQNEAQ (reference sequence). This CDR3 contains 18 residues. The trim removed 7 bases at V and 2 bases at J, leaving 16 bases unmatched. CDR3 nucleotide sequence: TGTGCCAGCACCCCGCCCCCTCTAGCGGGGCGTTTCACAGATACGCAGTATTTT. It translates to CASTPPPLAGRFTDTQYF.

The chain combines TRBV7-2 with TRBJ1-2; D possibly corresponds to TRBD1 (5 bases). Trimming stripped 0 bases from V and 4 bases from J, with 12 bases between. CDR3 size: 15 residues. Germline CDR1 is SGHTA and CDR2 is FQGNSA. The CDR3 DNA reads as TGTGCCAGCAGCTTAGCGAGCGGGGCAGGCTATGGCTACACCTTC. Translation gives CASSLASGAGYGYTF.

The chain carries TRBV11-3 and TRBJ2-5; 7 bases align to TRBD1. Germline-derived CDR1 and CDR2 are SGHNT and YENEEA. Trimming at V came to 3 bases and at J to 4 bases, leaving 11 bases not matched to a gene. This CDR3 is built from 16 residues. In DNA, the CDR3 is TGTGCCAGCAGCTTTGGTACCACAGGGGTCGGAGAGACCCAGTACTTC. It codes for CASSFGTTGVGETQYF.

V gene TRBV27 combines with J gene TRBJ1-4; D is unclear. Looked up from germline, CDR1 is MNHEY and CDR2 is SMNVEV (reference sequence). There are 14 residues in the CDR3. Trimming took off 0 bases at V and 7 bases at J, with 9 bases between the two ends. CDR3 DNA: TGTGCCAGCAGTTTATCAGGGAGCGCTGAAAAACTGTTTTTT. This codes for CASSLSGSAEKLFF.

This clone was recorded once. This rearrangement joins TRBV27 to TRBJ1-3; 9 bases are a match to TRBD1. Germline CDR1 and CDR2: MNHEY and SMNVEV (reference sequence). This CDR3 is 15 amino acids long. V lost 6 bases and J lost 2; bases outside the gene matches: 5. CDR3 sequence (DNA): TGTGCCAGCAGGGGGGGGACAGGGACTGGAAACACCATATATTTT. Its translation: CASRGGTGTGNTIYF.

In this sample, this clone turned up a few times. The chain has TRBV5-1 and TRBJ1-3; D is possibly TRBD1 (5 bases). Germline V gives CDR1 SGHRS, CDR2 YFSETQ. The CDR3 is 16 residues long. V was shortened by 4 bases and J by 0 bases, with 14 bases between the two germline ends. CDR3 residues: CASSDQQVTSGNTIYF. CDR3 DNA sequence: TGCGCCAGCAGCGACCAACAGGTAACCTCTGGAAACACCATATATTTT.

Here the CDR3 DNA reads TGCGCCAGCAGTCAATACAGGGAGGGGGACACTGAAGCTTTCTTT. It specifies CASSQYREGDTEAFF. This chain joins TRBV23-1 and TRBJ1-1, with D tentatively TRBD1 (6 bases). TRBV23-1 is designated an ORF whose function remains uncertain. Trimming removed 1 base at V and 3 bases at J, with 12 bases between. CDR3 length equals 15 residues.

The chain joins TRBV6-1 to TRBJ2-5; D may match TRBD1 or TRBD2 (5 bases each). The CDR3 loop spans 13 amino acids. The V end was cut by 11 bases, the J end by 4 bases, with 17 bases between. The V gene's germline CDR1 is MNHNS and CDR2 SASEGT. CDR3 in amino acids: CASREPRGETQYF. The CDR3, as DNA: TGTGCCTCCAGGGAGCCCAGAGGAGAGACCCAGTACTTC.